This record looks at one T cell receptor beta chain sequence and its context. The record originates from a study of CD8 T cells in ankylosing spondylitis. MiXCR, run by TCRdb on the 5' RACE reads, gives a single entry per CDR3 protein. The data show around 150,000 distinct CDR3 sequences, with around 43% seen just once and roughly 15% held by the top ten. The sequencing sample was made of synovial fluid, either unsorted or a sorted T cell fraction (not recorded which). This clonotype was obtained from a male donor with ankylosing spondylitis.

CDR3 sequence (DNA): TGTGCCAGCAGCTTAGCTCATGGCAGGGCCTACGAGCAGTACTTC. This encodes CASSLAHGRAYEQYF. This chain links TRBV7-9 with TRBJ2-7; TRBD1 is a possible D gene (5 bases). Germline V gene data show CDR1 as SEHNR and CDR2 as FQNEAQ (reference sequence). V dropped 0 bases and J dropped 2 bases, with 11 bases sitting between them. This CDR3 has 15 amino acids.